This TCR beta chain was captured by sequencing in a study of identical twins. Regarding this clonotype: Its target is not known.

Each donor was a healthy Caucasian. The V gene end was trimmed by 4 bases and the J gene end by 7 bases; junction bases not matched to a gene: 11. CDR1 and CDR2 (germline): SGHTA, FQGTGA. The CDR3 consists of 16 residues. TCRdb re-called the 5' RACE reads through MiXCR, storing one row per CDR3 protein. This sample has about 520,000 distinct CDR3 sequences, with 20% to 25% found just once. The study's findings and limits: Out-of-frame beta chain sequences displayed weaker excess sharing between twins.

This same sample was also part of a study on T cells expressing NK-cell markers. From that study: Several of the experiments relied on an anti-gamma-delta TCR antibody so that only alpha-beta TCR T cells were sorted.

The receptor comes from a woman under 30 in good health. The V gene is TRBV7-3, the J gene TRBJ2-1, with 9 bases matching TRBD2. The material sequenced was CD4+ T cells sorted from blood. The CDR3 reads CASSSLAGATGNEQFF. CDR3 DNA: TGTGCCAGCAGCTCCTTAGCGGGGGCCACGGGGAATGAGCAGTTCTTC.